The sequence of this T cell receptor (beta chain) was determined in a study of post-analysis software for immune sequencing data (dated by TCRdb to 2015 to 2017). Concerning the study at large: Relapsing-remitting, secondary progressive and progressive-relapsing multiple sclerosis were recorded as disease courses, and subtype annotation was lacking for some patients. A subset of samples was prepared in parallel using single-end sample barcoding, then pooled and co-amplified after Illumina adapter ligation. The patient repertoires were compared against fewer than twelve previously published healthy control repertoires obtained from donors aged about 6 to 26 years. Summary of the overall study and its limitations: The multiple sclerosis patient group was slightly younger than the control group. Compared with controls, multiple sclerosis patients had significantly lower normalized Chao1 diversity, a finding suggesting substantial peripheral T-cell clonal expansion. Strong co-clustering of samples prepared in the same batch was shown by direct clustering with F measure, prompting a batch-effect correction. Significantly higher frequencies in patients than in controls were found for roughly 5 TRBV segments, including TRBV5-6, TRBV5-1 and TRBV20-1.

To demonstrate the VDJtools post-analysis software, TCR beta repertoires were profiled from the peripheral blood of roughly 14 young patients with multiple sclerosis. Multiple sclerosis patients were children and adolescents aged roughly 6 to 15 years. Turning to this clonotype: Its cognate antigen has yet to be identified. The record has no base qualities; no much larger clone is one base away.

Spanning cysteine to phenylalanine, the CDR3 consists of 14 amino acids. Left in the record is the CDR3 DNA by itself, 42 bases read in frame from the first base. Trimming costs V 5 bases and J 5 bases, and their ends lie 16 bases apart. The germline V gene sets CDR1 to SGHAT and CDR2 to FQNNGV. Library prep was done by PCR. The sequencer listed for this sample is Illumina HiSeq 2500. To reduce PCR and sequencing biases, unique molecular identifiers were built into the TCR beta cDNA libraries. Approximately 500,000 cDNA molecules were obtained per 1 to 10 million input T cells, so each molecule approximated one T cell. The patient libraries were prepared and sequenced with the same protocol used for the earlier healthy control dataset. Within a given batch, samples were prepared together, multiplexed and sequenced on the same HiSeq lane. For the original study's pipeline: MIGEC was used to process the raw barcoded reads, and molecular identifier groups with only a single read were discarded before consensus assembly and CDR3 extraction. Clonotype tables were post-analysed with VDJtools, and diversity was normalized by down-sampling all datasets to the smallest sample size. In repertoire overlap clustering, CDR3 amino acid sequences, but not nucleotide sequences, were matched to correct batch-related cross-sample contamination. Through fastp at Q25 and MiXCR, TCRdb rebuilt clones from the public reads, retaining in-frame beta chains. Identical CDR3 protein sequences are pooled into one entry, listed with their most common genes and DNA. The authors' filters were not applied to this entry. This sample holds about 400,000 distinct CDR3 sequences; around 37% were observed only once. The ten largest clonotypes hold 10% to 15% of the sample.

This receptor was taken from a girl aged 5-17 years with multiple sclerosis. The sequenced sample consisted of blood. The sequence is built from TRBV11-2 and TRBJ2-7; the D region is possibly TRBD1 or TRBD2, each matching across 7 bases. The DNA reads as follows: TGTGCCAGCAGCGCACAGACAGGGAGGGACGAGCAGTACTTC. This is translated as CASSAQTGRDEQYF.